Each of the 22 T cell receptor beta chains below was sequenced from the same sample in a study of CD8 T cells in Susac syndrome. When the RNA was reverse transcribed, random hexamers were used with an input of about 0.5 to 1 ug. One entry per CDR3 protein results from TCRdb running MiXCR on the immunoSEQ multiplex PCR reads. The data show some 50,000 distinct CDR3 sequences, with around 93% seen just once and 0.75% held by the top ten. Material: CD8+ T cells from PBMCs. The receptors derive from a human donor with Susac syndrome.

The chain couples TRBV15 to TRBJ2-5; 9 positions agree with TRBD2. After removal of 3 bases from V and 5 bases from J, the junction contained 7 bases not matched to a gene. The CDR3 has 15 amino acids. The germline V gene has CDR1 LNHNV and CDR2 YYDKDF (reference sequence). The CDR3 sequence: CATSRDSGGEETQYF. The CDR3 region has the DNA TGTGCCACCAGCAGGGATAGCGGGGGAGAGGAGACCCAGTACTTC.

The rearrangement uses TRBV7-8 and TRBJ1-4; no definite D call. The V end lost 4 bases, the J end lost 0 bases, and 9 bases lay between the germline ends. The CDR3 is 15 amino acids. Germline V gene lookup returns CDR1 SGHVS and CDR2 FQNEAQ. The CDR3 DNA reads TGTGCCAGCAGCTGGAACGATGCAACTAATGAAAAACTGTTTTTT. This encodes CASSWNDATNEKLFF.

The genes are TRBV7-9 and TRBJ2-3; D ambiguous. Germline CDR1 and CDR2: SEHNR and FQNEAQ (reference sequence). The CDR3 is 12 amino acids. Trimming shortened V by 5 bases and J by 5 bases, and 8 bases separated the two germline ends. The CDR3 nucleotides are TGTGCCAGCAGCGAACTGTTAGATACGCAGTATTTT. Encoded protein: CASSELLDTQYF.

The genes are TRBV5-4 and TRBJ2-4; D ambiguous. Germline V gene lookup returns CDR1 SGHNT and CDR2 YYREEE (reference sequence). Trimming cost V 1 base and J 0 bases, with 5 bases left between them. There are 14 residues in the CDR3. CDR3 sequence (DNA): TGTGCCAGCAGCTTGACCGTAGCCAAAAACATTCAGTACTTC. This codes for CASSLTVAKNIQYF.

This clonotype has just a few counts. The V gene is TRBV7-3, the J gene TRBJ2-1, with D perhaps given as TRBD1 or TRBD2 (5 bases each). This CDR3 has 13 amino acids. Trimming took 8 bases from V and 6 from J, leaving 14 bases between them. CDR1 is SGHTA and CDR2 is FQGTGA in the germline V gene. CDR3 sequence reads: CASGPRGFNEQFF. CDR3 coding DNA: TGTGCCAGCGGACCCCGGGGCTTCAATGAGCAGTTCTTC.

The genes are TRBV6-5 and TRBJ1-1, with D perhaps matching TRBD1 (6 bases). CDR3 length: 15 residues. Trimming took off 2 bases at V and 5 bases at J, with 15 bases between the two ends. In germline, CDR1 is MNHEY, CDR2 SVGAGI. CDR3 sequence (DNA): TGTGCCAGCAGTTACGGGGGGGGGCACAGGACTGAAGCTTTCTTT. Encoded protein: CASSYGGGHRTEAFF.

The V call is TRBV11-2, the J call TRBJ2-1, with D maybe TRBD2 (5 bases). The germline V gene encodes CDR1 SGHAT and CDR2 FQNNGV. This CDR3 is 12 amino acids long. Between the trimmed V and J ends, which lost 5 bases and 9 bases, there was a span of 11 bases. The chain's CDR3 is CASSRASPEQFF. Here the CDR3 DNA reads TGTGCCAGCAGCAGAGCTAGCCCTGAGCAGTTCTTC.

The rearrangement links TRBV30 to TRBJ2-1; TRBD1 or TRBD2 may be the D gene (5 bases each). The CDR3 runs 16 residues. Germline V gives CDR1 GTSNPN, CDR2 SVGIG (reference sequence). Trimming removed 2 bases at V and 5 bases at J, with 19 bases between. CDR3 sequence: CAWSPLRLAQDNEQFF. CDR3 DNA: TGTGCCTGGAGTCCGCTGAGGCTAGCACAGGACAATGAGCAGTTCTTC.

The rearrangement joins TRBV7-8 to TRBJ2-5, with 8 bases lining up with TRBD1. CDR3 length: 17 residues. Germline lookup yields CDR1 SGHVS and CDR2 FQNEAQ. J was trimmed by 2 bases and V by 2 bases; bases with no gene match: 10. CDR3 region: CASSLLKYRGEQETQYF. In DNA, the CDR3 is TGTGCCAGCAGCTTACTTAAATACAGGGGGGAGCAAGAGACCCAGTACTTC. The full variable domain, its missing parts supplied by reference TRBV7-8 and TRBJ2-5, is GAGVSQSPRYKVAKRGQDVALRCDPISGHVSLFWYQQALGQGPEFLTYFQNEAQLDKSGLPSDRFFAERPEGSVSTLKIQRTQQEDSAVYLCASSLLKYRGEQETQYFGPGTRLLVL.

The chain employs TRBV5-6 and TRBJ1-2, with 8 bases identical to TRBD1. Germline V gene data show CDR1 as SGHDT and CDR2 as YYEEEE. The V and J ends lost 7 bases and 4 bases, in that order; junction bases with no gene match: 6. The CDR3 extends over 13 amino acids. In nucleotides, the CDR3 is TGTGCCAGCCGGGACAGGACAATCTATGGCTACACCTTC. Translation: CASRDRTIYGYTF.

This sequence joins TRBV9 and TRBJ2-1; 8 positions agree with TRBD2. V was clipped by 0 bases and J by 6 bases; unmatched bases: 8. The CDR3 covers 16 residues. The germline V gene has CDR1 SGDLS and CDR2 YYNGEE. The CDR3 sequence is CASSVDPRGGSNEQFF. The CDR3 bases are TGTGCCAGCAGCGTAGACCCCCGGGGGGGCTCCAATGAGCAGTTCTTC.

V gene TRBV9 combines with J gene TRBJ1-5; 8 nucleotides line up with TRBD1. The CDR3 has 15 amino acids. V was clipped by 3 bases and J by 3 bases; unmatched bases: 5. Germline V lookup: CDR1 SGDLS, CDR2 YYNGEE. CDR3 sequence reads: CASSEWDRINQPQHF. CDR3 DNA: TGTGCCAGCAGCGAATGGGACAGGATCAATCAGCCCCAGCATTTT.

The V gene is TRBV9, the J gene TRBJ2-3; TRBD2 matches 7 bases. Looked up from germline, CDR1 is SGDLS and CDR2 is YYNGEE. This CDR3 has 15 residues. With V trimmed by 6 bases and J by 0 bases, 7 bases remained unmatched. CDR3 coding DNA: TGTGCCAGCAACCTCGGGGGGACTAGCACAGATACGCAGTATTTT. This gives the protein CASNLGGTSTDTQYF.

The chain uses TRBV6-5 and TRBJ1-2; D remains unclear. Germline CDR1 MNHEY, CDR2 SVGAGI. CDR3 length: 13 residues. The V end lost 0 bases, the J end lost 4 bases, and 6 bases lay between the germline ends. The CDR3 sequence: CASSYSNTYGYTF. The CDR3 DNA follows: TGTGCCAGCAGTTACTCCAACACCTATGGCTACACCTTC.

This clonotype has just a few counts. The rearrangement uses TRBV7-8 and TRBJ1-5, with TRBD1 as a possible D gene (5 bases). With 2 bases removed from V and 7 bases from J, the gap between germline ends came to 18 bases. CDR3 length equals 16 residues. Germline assignment: CDR1 SGHVS and CDR2 FQNEAQ. The DNA for the CDR3 is TGTGCCAGCAGCTTATTCGGGCTACAGGCGGACCAGCCCCAGCATTTT. Its translation: CASSLFGLQADQPQHF.

The chain combines TRBV30 with TRBJ1-2, with TRBD1 matching over 9 bases. Germline CDR1 GTSNPN, CDR2 SVGIG (reference sequence). The CDR3 extends over 13 amino acids. J lost 8 bases, V lost 5 bases, and 9 bases had no gene match. The CDR3 DNA reads as TGTGCCTGGGGGAGGGTGGGACAGGGAGGCTACACCTTC. Translated: CAWGRVGQGGYTF.

This chain links TRBV7-9 with TRBJ2-7, with TRBD1 identical over 8 bases. Germline CDR1 reads SEHNR; CDR2 reads FQNEAQ (reference sequence). Trimming cost V 4 bases and J 2 bases; bases outside gene matches: 7. This CDR3 region has 15 residues. CDR3 DNA: TGTGCCAGCAGCTCTGGACAGGGTGGACCCTACGAGCAGTACTTC. Its translation is CASSSGQGGPYEQYF.

The chain joins TRBV3-1 to TRBJ1-2; D possibly corresponds to TRBD1 (5 bases). CDR1 is LGHDT and CDR2 is YNNKEL in the germline V gene (reference sequence). There are 16 residues in the CDR3. The V end was cut by 3 bases, the J end by 5 bases, with 19 bases between. CDR3 nucleotides: TGTGCCAGCAGCCACCGGGACCGAGCCCCATGGTATGGCTACACCTTC. As protein: CASSHRDRAPWYGYTF.

The chain is built from TRBV25-1 and TRBJ1-2; 8 bases map to TRBD1. Unmatched junction bases numbered 9, after V lost 4 bases and J lost 5 bases. The CDR3 has 15 residues. CDR1 and CDR2 (germline): MGHDK, SYGVNS. This CDR3 reads CASSGQGAEPYGYTF. Written as DNA, the CDR3 is TGTGCCAGCAGTGGCCAGGGGGCGGAACCTTATGGCTACACCTTC.

This rearrangement joins TRBV27 to TRBJ2-7, with 7 bases identical to TRBD1. The germline CDR1 and CDR2 sequences are MNHEY and SMNVEV (reference sequence). The CDR3 consists of 11 residues. The CDR3 region has the DNA TGTGGAAGGGACAGACCCTACGAGCAGTACTTC. This sequence encodes CGRDRPYEQYF.

J is TRBJ1-1 and V is TRBV4-1; D remains unclear. This CDR3 comprises 16 residues. The V end was cut by 5 bases, the J end by 6 bases, with 22 bases between. Looked up from germline, CDR1 is MGHRA and CDR2 is YSYEKL. CDR3: CASSEQRFQSGSEAFF. DNA of the CDR3: TGCGCCAGCAGCGAACAGCGATTTCAGAGTGGCTCTGAAGCTTTCTTT.

V gene TRBV7-9 combines with J gene TRBJ2-7, with 12 bases aligning to TRBD2. Per germline, CDR1 SEHNR and CDR2 FQNEAQ (reference sequence). The trim removed 5 bases at V and 4 bases at J, leaving 12 bases unmatched. The length of the CDR3 is 17 residues. The DNA for the CDR3 is TGTGCCAGCAGCCCGCCGTTAGCTAGCGGGGGGGGATACGAGCAGTACTTC. Amino acids: CASSPPLASGGGYEQYF.